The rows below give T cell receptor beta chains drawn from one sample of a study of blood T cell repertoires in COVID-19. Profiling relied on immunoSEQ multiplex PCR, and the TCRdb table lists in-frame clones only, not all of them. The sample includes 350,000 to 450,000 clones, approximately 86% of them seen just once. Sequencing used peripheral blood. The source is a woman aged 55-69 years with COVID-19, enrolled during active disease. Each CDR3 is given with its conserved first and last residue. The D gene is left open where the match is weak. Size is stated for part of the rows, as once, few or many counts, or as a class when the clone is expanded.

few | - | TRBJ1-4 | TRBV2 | CASRVGAGRSEKLFF | TGTGCCAGCAGGGTCGGAGCGGGGAGAAGTGAAAAACTGTTTTTT
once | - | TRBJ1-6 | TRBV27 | CASSHQGRAHSPLHF | TGTGCCAGCAGTCATCAGGGCAGGGCGCATTCACCCCTCCACTTT
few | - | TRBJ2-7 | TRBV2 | CASRAGASYEQYF | TGTGCCAGCAGGGCAGGGGCCTCCTACGAGCAGTACTTC
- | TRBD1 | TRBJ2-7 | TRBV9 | CASSVTGTGNYEQYF | TGTGCCAGCAGCGTTACCGGGACAGGGAACTACGAGCAGTACTTC
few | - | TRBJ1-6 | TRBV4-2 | CASSHLQGNSPLHF | TGTGCCAGCAGCCACTTACAGGGTAATTCACCCCTCCACTTT
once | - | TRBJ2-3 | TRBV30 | CAWSGQTDTQYF | TGTGCCTGGAGTGGACAGACAGATACGCAGTATTTT
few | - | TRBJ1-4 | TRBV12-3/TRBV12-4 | CASSKRATEKLFF | TGTGCCAGCAGTAAGAGGGCAACCGAAAAACTGTTTTTT
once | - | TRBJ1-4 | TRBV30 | CAWSLNRAELFF | TGTGCCTGGAGCCTTAACAGGGCCGAACTGTTTTTT
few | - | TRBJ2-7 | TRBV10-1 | CASSPVSGTYEQYF | TGCGCCAGCAGTCCAGTATCCGGGACCTACGAGCAGTACTTC
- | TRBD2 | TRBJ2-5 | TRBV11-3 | CASSWGLAGSQETQYF | TGTGCCAGCAGCTGGGGACTAGCGGGGAGCCAAGAGACCCAGTACTTC
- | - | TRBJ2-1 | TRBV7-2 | CASSLVGADLEQFF | TGTGCCAGCAGCTTAGTTGGGGCAGATCTTGAGCAGTTCTTC
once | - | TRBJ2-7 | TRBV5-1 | CASSLAVESEQYF | TGCGCCAGCAGCTTGGCCGTAGAAAGCGAGCAGTACTTC
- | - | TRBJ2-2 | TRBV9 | CASSVGGRPSLTGELFF | TGTGCCAGCAGCGTAGGGGGCAGGCCCTCGCTAACCGGGGAGCTGTTTTTT
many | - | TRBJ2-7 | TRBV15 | CATSVQTGLGEQYF | TGTGCCACCAGCGTTCAAACAGGGTTGGGCGAGCAGTACTTC
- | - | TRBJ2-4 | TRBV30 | CAWSVAVIKNIQYF | TGTGCCTGGAGTGTAGCCGTTATAAAAAACATTCAGTACTTC
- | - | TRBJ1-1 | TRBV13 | CASSLPGGGTEAFF | TGTGCCAGCAGCTTACCGGGAGGGGGCACTGAAGCTTTCTTT
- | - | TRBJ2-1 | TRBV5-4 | CASSLVRDEQFF | TGTGCCAGCAGCTTGGTGCGGGATGAGCAGTTCTTC
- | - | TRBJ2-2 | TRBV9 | CASSKRAEQSGELFF | TGTGCCAGCAGCAAGCGGGCCGAACAATCTGGGGAGCTGTTTTTT
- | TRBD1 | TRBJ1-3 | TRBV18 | CASSSPGTAGNTIYF | TGTGCCAGCTCATCACCCGGGACAGCTGGAAACACCATATATTTT
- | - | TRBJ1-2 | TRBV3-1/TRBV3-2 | CASSPRGPGNYGYTF | TGTGCCAGCAGCCCCAGAGGCCCGGGGAATTATGGCTACACCTTC
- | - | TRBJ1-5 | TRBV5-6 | CASSLGPGVGAGQPQHF | TGTGCCAGCAGCTTGGGACCGGGGGTCGGAGCAGGTCAGCCCCAGCATTTT
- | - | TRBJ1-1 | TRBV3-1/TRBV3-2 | CASSQDSGDTEAFF | TGTGCCAGCAGCCAAGACTCAGGGGACACTGAAGCTTTCTTT
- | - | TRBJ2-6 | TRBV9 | CASSVSSGANVLTF | TGTGCCAGCAGCGTGAGCTCTGGGGCCAACGTCCTGACTTTC
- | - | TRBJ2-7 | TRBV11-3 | CASSLRAVRSPGDEQYF | TGTGCCAGCAGCTTAAGGGCAGTCAGGTCTCCGGGGGACGAGCAGTACTTC
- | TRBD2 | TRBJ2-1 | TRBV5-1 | CASKSGGTPYNEQFF | TGCGCCAGCAAAAGCGGGGGGACACCCTACAATGAGCAGTTCTTC
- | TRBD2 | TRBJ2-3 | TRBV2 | CASSGLAGTTTQYF | TGTGCCAGCAGTGGTCTAGCGGGGACTACTACGCAGTATTTT
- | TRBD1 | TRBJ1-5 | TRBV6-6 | CASSHLGQEDNQPQHF | TGTGCCAGCAGTCACTTGGGACAGGAAGACAATCAGCCCCAGCATTTT
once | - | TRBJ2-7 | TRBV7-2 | CASSLDRGGEQYF | TGTGCCAGCAGCTTAGACAGGGGAGGTGAGCAGTACTTC
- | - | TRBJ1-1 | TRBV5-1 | CASSLSGDTEAFF | TGCGCCAGCAGCTTGTCAGGGGACACTGAAGCTTTCTTT
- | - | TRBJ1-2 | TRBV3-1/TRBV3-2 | CASSQGAGYSYTF | TGTGCCAGCAGCCAAGGGGCAGGTTATAGCTACACCTTC
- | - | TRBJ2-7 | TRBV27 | CASSLSRGGRESEQYF | TGTGCCAGCAGTTTATCGAGGGGGGGCCGGGAGTCCGAGCAGTACTTC
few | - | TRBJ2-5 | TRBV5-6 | CASSLTGTETQYF | TGTGCCAGCAGCTTAACAGGGACAGAGACCCAGTACTTC
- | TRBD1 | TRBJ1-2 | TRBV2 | CASSASGTGLLGYTF | TGTGCCAGCAGTGCTTCCGGGACAGGGCTTTTAGGCTACACCTTC
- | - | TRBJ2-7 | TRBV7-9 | CASSGHLPYEQYF | TGTGCCAGCTCGGGTCACCTACCCTACGAGCAGTACTTC
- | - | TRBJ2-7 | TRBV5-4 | CASYAGGGQPYEQYF | TGTGCCAGCTACGCGGGCGGGGGCCAGCCCTACGAGCAGTACTTC
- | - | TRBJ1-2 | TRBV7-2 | CASSLPQVLYGYTF | TGTGCCAGCAGCCTACCACAGGTTCTCTATGGCTACACCTTC
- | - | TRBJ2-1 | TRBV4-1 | CASSQPIGNEQFF | TGCGCCAGCAGCCAACCTATTGGCAATGAGCAGTTCTTC
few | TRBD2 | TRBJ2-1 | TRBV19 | CASSTFPSGGASYNEQFF | TGTGCCAGTAGTACCTTTCCTAGCGGGGGGGCTTCCTACAATGAGCAGTTCTTC
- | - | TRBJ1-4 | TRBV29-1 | CSVAAGDEKLFF | TGCAGCGTTGCGGCAGGGGACGAAAAACTGTTTTTT
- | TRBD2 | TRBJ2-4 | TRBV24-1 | CATSDGGGIQYF | TGTGCCACCAGTGATGGGGGGGGCATTCAGTACTTC
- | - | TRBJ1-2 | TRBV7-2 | CASSLTAAPRNYGYTF | TGTGCCAGCAGCTTAACTGCGGCGCCCCGAAACTATGGCTACACCTTC
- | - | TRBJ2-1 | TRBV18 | CASSLRGQVYEQFF | TGTGCCAGCTCACTACGAGGCCAAGTATATGAGCAGTTCTTC
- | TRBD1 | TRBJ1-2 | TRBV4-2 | CASSQVPGQEDYGYTF | TGTGCCAGCAGCCAAGTCCCGGGACAGGAGGACTATGGCTACACCTTC
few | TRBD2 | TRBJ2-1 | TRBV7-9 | CASSLPGGGFYNEQFF | TGTGCCAGCAGTCTCCCGGGAGGGGGGTTTTACAATGAGCAGTTCTTC
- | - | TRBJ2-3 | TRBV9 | CASSVDKWGKGGTDTQYF | TGTGCCAGCAGCGTAGACAAGTGGGGCAAAGGCGGCACAGATACGCAGTATTTT